This TCR beta chain is drawn from a study of OX40 agonist ivuxolimab in advanced cancers. Study at large: Participants averaged about 60 years of age (range roughly 20 to 90) and were roughly 80% male. Under the entry rules, prior anti-PD-1, anti-PD-L1 or anti-CTLA-4 therapy was allowed, and around 40% had some. Overall study results and limits: At 0.1-3.0 mg/kg, partial responders had clonal expansion among the lowest observed. Expanded peripheral T cell antigen specificity was not determined.

Germline CDR1 is SGHAT and CDR2 is FQNNGV. This CDR3 region has 15 residues. V was clipped by 7 bases and J by 10 bases, with 23 bases between them. Measured with immunoSEQ multiplex PCR; TCRdb has only the in-frame clones, and not every one. The table includes 40,000 or so clones, around 89% detected once. Turning to this clone: Its antigen is not known.

The TCR originated in an adult with an advanced solid tumor such as melanoma, head and neck, liver or kidney cancer. The sequenced sample was CD4+ or CD8+ T cells sorted from blood, obtained in a trial of the OX40 agonist ivuxolimab. The chain couples TRBV11-2 to TRBJ2-1; D might be TRBD2 (6 bases). CDR3 sequence: CASTPASGGVWEQFF. CDR3 DNA sequence: TGTGCCAGCACCCCAGCCTCCGGGGGAGTTTGGGAGCAGTTCTTC.